Following are 21 T cell receptor beta chains from one sample sequenced in a study of control samples from healthy donors and cancer patients. The protocol was immunoSEQ multiplex PCR, while the TCRdb copy is restricted to in-frame clones and leaves out a portion. The data contain about 160,000 clones, about 95% of them singletons. The sequenced material came from PBMCs. The origin of the receptors is a man in his 60s with colorectal cancer.

This chain joins TRBV19 and TRBJ1-2, with D uncertain. The V end was cut by 7 bases, the J end by 3 bases, with 12 bases between. This CDR3 has 13 amino acids. Germline CDR1 is LNHDA and CDR2 is SQIVND (reference sequence). The CDR3 here is CASTSDGYYGYTF. The CDR3 DNA is TGTGCCAGTACCTCGGACGGATACTATGGCTACACCTTC.

This clone was seen a single time. The chain uses TRBV5-1 and TRBJ2-2; D is uncertain. Per germline, CDR1 SGHRS and CDR2 YFSETQ. Trimming removed 0 bases from V and 4 bases from J, with 10 bases in between. The CDR3 contains 15 residues. This chain's CDR3 is CASSLGRVATGELFF. The CDR3 DNA follows: TGCGCCAGCAGCTTGGGTAGGGTGGCCACCGGGGAGCTGTTTTTT.

V gene TRBV30 combines with J gene TRBJ1-4, with 8 bases matching TRBD1. The CDR3 is 13 amino acids. The junction had 7 bases not matched to a gene; V was cut back by 5 bases and J by 8 bases. Germline CDR1 and CDR2: GTSNPN and SVGIG (reference sequence). CDR3 in DNA: TGTGCCTGGGGGAGACAGGGGAGGGAAAAACTGTTTTTT. Translation: CAWGRQGREKLFF.

The gene calls are TRBV19 and TRBJ2-1; perhaps TRBD1 as D (6 bases). Per the germline V gene, CDR1 is LNHDA and CDR2 is SQIVND (reference sequence). V shed 3 bases and J shed 2 bases, with 14 bases lying between them. The CDR3 sequence is 16 residues long. The CDR3 DNA sequence: TGTGCCAGTAGTATGGGTGGCAGGGGAGCCTACAATGAGCAGTTCTTC. Protein sequence: CASSMGGRGAYNEQFF.

The genes are TRBV7-8 and TRBJ2-6; the match to TRBD1 covers 9 bases. This CDR3 has 17 residues. Germline V gives CDR1 SGHVS, CDR2 FQNEAQ. Losses at the gene ends were 3 bases for V and 0 bases for J; bases not matched to a gene: 3. The CDR3: CASSFGTGISGANVLTF. CDR3 sequence (DNA): TGTGCCAGCAGCTTCGGGACAGGGATCTCTGGGGCCAACGTCCTGACTTTC. The full variable domain, its missing parts supplied by reference TRBV7-8 and TRBJ2-6, is GAGVSQSPRYKVAKRGQDVALRCDPISGHVSLFWYQQALGQGPEFLTYFQNEAQLDKSGLPSDRFFAERPEGSVSTLKIQRTQQEDSAVYLCASSFGTGISGANVLTFGAGSRLTVL.

V gene TRBV4-1 combines with J gene TRBJ1-6; 8 nucleotides line up with TRBD1. Germline V gene lookup returns CDR1 MGHRA and CDR2 YSYEKL. The V gene end was trimmed by 2 bases and the J gene end by 7 bases; junction bases not matched to a gene: 7. This CDR3 contains 16 residues. The DNA for the CDR3 is TGCGCCAGCAGCCAACCCGGACAGGGAAAAAATTCACCCCTCCACTTT. Protein product: CASSQPGQGKNSPLHF.

The chain employs TRBV7-2 and TRBJ1-6; the D gene is possibly TRBD1 (6 bases). V was cut by 5 bases and J by 8 bases, with 7 bases left in between. The CDR3 consists of 12 residues. CDR1 and CDR2 (germline): SGHTA, FQGNSA. The CDR3 reads CASSPGDSPLHF. As DNA, the CDR3 is TGTGCCAGCAGCCCAGGGGATTCACCCCTCCACTTT.

This rearrangement joins TRBV5-1 to TRBJ2-5, with 7 bases aligning to TRBD1. CDR3 size: 14 residues. Germline values: CDR1 SGHRS, CDR2 YFSETQ. The V and J ends lost 5 bases and 3 bases, in that order; junction bases with no gene match: 7. CDR3 region: CASSYGDREETQYF. For the CDR3, the DNA is TGCGCCAGCAGTTACGGGGACAGAGAAGAGACCCAGTACTTC.

As to this clone: Its ends do not fully match the called genes, so a read error is possible. The chain combines TRBV5-1 with TRBJ1-4, with D tentatively TRBD1 (5 bases). CDR1 is SGHRS and CDR2 is YFSETQ in the germline V gene. This CDR3 has 15 amino acids. CDR3 loop: CASTLWGELNEKLFF. In nucleotides, the CDR3 is TGCGCCAGCACCTTGTGGGGGGAGCTTAATGAAAAACTGTTTTTT.

The chain uses TRBV18 and TRBJ1-1, with D unresolved. Germline V gene data show CDR1 as KGHSH and CDR2 as LQKENI. The CDR3 length is 14 residues. V was shortened by 6 bases and J by 2 bases, with 13 bases between the two germline ends. CDR3 sequence reads: CASSKAEGNTEAFF. The CDR3 bases are TGTGCCAGCTCGAAAGCGGAGGGAAACACTGAAGCTTTCTTT.

The chain recombines TRBV24-1 with TRBJ2-1; 7 nucleotides align to TRBD1. The CDR3 contains 18 residues. The germline CDR1 and CDR2 sequences are KGHDR and SFDVKD. V shed 0 bases, J shed 12 bases, and the junction held 19 bases outside the gene matches. The CDR3 is CATSDLVARGSTSLGQFF. The CDR3 bases are TGTGCCACCAGTGATTTGGTCGCCAGGGGGTCAACATCGCTCGGGCAGTTCTTC.

The CDR3 region is CASSATGQETNQPQHF. The CDR3 DNA follows: TGTGCCAGCAGTGCAACGGGACAGGAGACAAATCAGCCCCAGCATTTT. V and J are TRBV2 and TRBJ1-5; 8 bases match TRBD1. Germline V CDR1 and CDR2: SNHLY, FYNNEI. This CDR3 spans 16 amino acids. The V gene end was trimmed by 4 bases and the J gene end by 4 bases; junction bases not matched to a gene: 9.

This clone was seen a single time. The chain employs TRBV4-1 and TRBJ1-5, with D perhaps TRBD1 (6 bases). Trimming shortened V by 0 bases and J by 1 base, and 13 bases separated the two germline ends. Germline V lookup: CDR1 MGHRA, CDR2 YSYEKL. The CDR3 is 17 amino acids. Here the CDR3 DNA reads TGCGCCAGCAGCCAAGATCCGAGGGGGGAAAGCAATCAGCCCCAGCATTTT. Its translation: CASSQDPRGESNQPQHF.

This clone was seen only once. This chain joins TRBV5-1 and TRBJ2-3; 8 bases align to TRBD1. The CDR3 is made up of 15 amino acids. The junction had 6 bases not matched to a gene; V was cut back by 0 bases and J by 6 bases. Germline CDR1 is SGHRS and CDR2 is YFSETQ. The CDR3 reads CASSLGGQASDTQYF. As DNA, the CDR3 is TGCGCCAGCAGCTTGGGGGGACAGGCTTCGGATACGCAGTATTTT.

V gene TRBV5-1 combines with J gene TRBJ2-1; 8 bases fit TRBD1. The CDR3 totals 15 residues. V lost 0 bases, J lost 4 bases, and 3 bases stayed unmatched. CDR1 is SGHRS and CDR2 is YFSETQ in the germline V gene. The CDR3, as DNA: TGCGCCAGCAGCTTGGCTGGACAGGGTTACAATGAGCAGTTCTTC. It encodes CASSLAGQGYNEQFF.

The chain recombines TRBV20-1 with TRBJ2-5, with 7 bases that match TRBD2. Germline V gives CDR1 DFQATT, CDR2 SNEGSKA (reference sequence). V lost 3 bases to trimming and J lost 5 bases; unmatched junction nucleotides: 15. CDR3 length: 16 residues. CDR3: CSASLLGGGLGETQYF. The CDR3 nucleotides read TGCAGTGCTAGTTTACTTGGCGGGGGACTCGGGGAGACCCAGTACTTC.

The chain links TRBV25-1 to TRBJ2-4, with D maybe TRBD2 (6 bases). The germline V gene encodes CDR1 MGHDK and CDR2 SYGVNS. Trimming cost V 4 bases and J 8 bases, with 12 bases left between them. The CDR3 is 13 amino acids. In DNA form, the CDR3 reads TGTGCCAGCAGTGTAACAGGAGGGGACATTCAGTACTTC. It is translated as CASSVTGGDIQYF.

V and J are TRBV12-3 or TRBV12-4 and TRBJ1-2, with D perhaps TRBD1 (5 bases). Trimming removed 5 bases from V and 6 bases from J, with 10 bases in between. The CDR3 loop spans 12 amino acids. This CDR3 is CASSRGANGYTF. The CDR3 nucleotides are TGTGCCAGCAGTAGAGGGGCGAATGGCTACACCTTC.

The count of this clone is one. This chain joins TRBV5-6 and TRBJ2-7; 8 bases align to TRBD1. The J segment lost 3 bases and the V segment lost 4 bases, leaving 9 bases of the junction unmatched. The CDR3 covers 15 residues. CDR1 and CDR2 (germline): SGHDT, YYEEEE. CDR3 in amino acids: CASSNWTGSGYEQYF. The DNA of the CDR3 is TGTGCCAGCAGCAACTGGACAGGGAGTGGCTACGAGCAGTACTTC. Based on the CDR3 plus reference TRBV5-6 and TRBJ2-7, the full variable domain is DAGVTQSPTHLIKTRGQQVTLRCSPKSGHDTVSWYQQALGQGPQFIFQYYEEEERQRGNFPDRFSGHQFPNYSSELNVNALLLGDSALYLCASSNWTGSGYEQYFGPGTRLTVT.

This chain links TRBV5-4 with TRBJ2-2, with 11 bases identical to TRBD1. This CDR3 is built from 16 residues. V lost 2 bases and J lost 4; bases outside the gene matches: 4. The germline V gene encodes CDR1 SGHNT and CDR2 YYREEE (reference sequence). The CDR3 spells CASSFPGQGGTGELFF. The CDR3 DNA reads as TGTGCCAGCAGCTTTCCGGGACAGGGGGGCACCGGGGAGCTGTTTTTT.

V is TRBV21-1 and J is TRBJ2-4; TRBD1, as called in the table, went unchecked against the DNA. TRBV21-1 corresponds to a pseudogene. This CDR3 contains 19 residues. For the CDR3, the DNA is TGTGCCAGCAGCATAATACGACAGGGGGTCCCCATAGCCAAAAACATTCAGTACTTC. It encodes CASSIIRQGVPIAKNIQYF.